The 15 T cell receptor beta chains listed next were all sequenced from one sample in a study of OX40 agonist ivuxolimab in advanced cancers. TCRdb's table, derived via immunoSEQ multiplex PCR, lists solely in-frame clones and lacks some. The data contain 45,000 to 60,000 clones, 80% of them singletons. The sequences come from CD4+ or CD8+ T cells sorted from blood, collected in a trial of the OX40 agonist ivuxolimab. These TCRs come from an adult with an advanced solid tumor such as melanoma, head and neck, liver or kidney cancer.

The chain combines TRBV30 with TRBJ2-7; no firm D call. The V end lost 1 base, the J end lost 6 bases, and 16 bases lay between the germline ends. This CDR3 has 14 amino acids. Germline CDR1 and CDR2: GTSNPN and SVGIG (reference sequence). CDR3 in DNA: TGTGCCTGGAGTGGCCTAAGGGCACCGCGCGAGCAGTACTTC. This gives the protein CAWSGLRAPREQYF. The complete variable domain, with remaining parts taken from reference TRBV30 and TRBJ2-7, reads SQTIHQWPATLVQPVGSPLSLECTVEGTSNPNLYWYRQAAGRGLQLLFYSVGIGQISSEVPQNLSASRPQDRQFILSSKKLLLSDSGFYLCAWSGLRAPREQYFGPGTRLTVT.

The chain links TRBV11-2 to TRBJ2-3; 11 nucleotides match TRBD2. J was trimmed by 6 bases and V by 8 bases; bases with no gene match: 16. The CDR3 contains 17 residues. The germline CDR1 and CDR2 sequences are SGHAT and FQNNGV. In nucleotides, the CDR3 is TGTGCCAGCCGGGGAACTAGCGGGAGTTCGGGTTTTGATACGCAGTATTTT. This translates into CASRGTSGSSGFDTQYF.

The V and J genes are TRBV28 and TRBJ1-1, with D maybe TRBD1 (6 bases). Germline V CDR1 and CDR2: MDHEN, SYDVKM. CDR3 size: 14 residues. Trimming stripped 6 bases from V and 3 bases from J, with 14 bases between. The CDR3 DNA sequence: TGTGCCAGCAGGAGAATAGGGGGGTACACTGAAGCTTTCTTT. Translated, it gives CASRRIGGYTEAFF.

V is TRBV10-2 and J is TRBJ1-2; TRBD1 is a possible D gene (6 bases). V was clipped by 3 bases and J by 2 bases, with 13 bases between them. CDR3 length equals 15 residues. CDR1 WSHSY and CDR2 SAAADI come from the germline V gene. In DNA form, the CDR3 reads TGCGCCAGCAGTGAACGGGGGCAGCGAAACTATGGCTACACCTTC. Amino acid sequence: CASSERGQRNYGYTF.

This chain uses TRBV19 with TRBJ1-2; D is undetermined. CDR3 length: 14 amino acids. The V end was cut by 0 bases, the J end by 4 bases, with 9 bases between. Germline loops: CDR1 LNHDA, CDR2 SQIVND (reference sequence). CDR3 bases: TGTGCCAGTAGTATAGAGGAGGGCCGCTATGGCTACACCTTC. This translates into CASSIEEGRYGYTF. The entire variable domain, with the rest obtained from reference TRBV19 and TRBJ1-2, is as follows: DGGITQSPKYLFRKEGQNVTLSCEQNLNHDAMYWYRQDPGQGLRLIYYSQIVNDFQKGDIAEGYSVSREKKESFPLTVTSAQKNPTAFYLCASSIEEGRYGYTFGSGTRLTVV.

This clone has only one observation. The chain employs TRBV4-1 and TRBJ1-2, with 10 positions matching TRBD1. Unmatched junction bases numbered 8, after V lost 3 bases and J lost 4 bases. There are 16 residues in the CDR3. Looked up from germline, CDR1 is MGHRA and CDR2 is YSYEKL. CDR3 in DNA: TGCGCCAGCAGCCATCCGACAGGGGGCGCGGGCTATGGCTACACCTTC. Its protein product is CASSHPTGGAGYGYTF.

Here the CDR3 DNA reads TGTGCCAGCAGCTCTATCCGGGACTACCACTACGAGCAGTACTTC. Protein sequence: CASSSIRDYHYEQYF. The rearrangement links TRBV11-2 to TRBJ2-7, with 7 nucleotides matching TRBD2. The CDR3 runs 15 residues. Losses at the gene ends were 4 bases for V and 3 bases for J; bases not matched to a gene: 9. Germline V gene lookup returns CDR1 SGHAT and CDR2 FQNNGV.

This chain's CDR3 is CASSQAGTTNEKLFF. The DNA of the CDR3 is TGCGCCAGCAGCCAAGCAGGGACAACTAATGAAAAACTGTTTTTT. The rearrangement joins TRBV4-3 to TRBJ1-4, with a possible D match to TRBD1 (5 bases). Germline loops: CDR1 LGHNA, CDR2 YSLEER. V shed 1 base and J shed 0 bases, with 6 bases lying between them. The CDR3 is 15 amino acids.

This clone appeared once. This CDR3 is CASSMGTSGRPYNEQFF. In DNA form, the CDR3 reads TGTGCCAGTAGTATGGGGACTAGCGGACGTCCCTACAATGAGCAGTTCTTC. This chain links TRBV19 with TRBJ2-1, with 11 bases lining up with TRBD2. V shed 3 bases and J 2 bases; nucleotides not matched to a gene: 6. This CDR3 is 17 amino acids long. In germline, CDR1 is LNHDA, CDR2 SQIVND (reference sequence).

The J gene is TRBJ2-5, the V gene TRBV5-4, with 7 bases aligning to TRBD2. V lost 1 base to trimming and J lost 5 bases; unmatched junction nucleotides: 5. The length of the CDR3 is 14 residues. The germline V gene has CDR1 SGHNT and CDR2 YYREEE (reference sequence). In DNA form, the CDR3 reads TGTGCCAGCAGCTTGAACGGGGGGAAGGAGACCCAGTACTTC. Protein product: CASSLNGGKETQYF.

This chain connects TRBV2 to TRBJ1-4; TRBD1 might be the D (6 bases). The CDR3 is made up of 16 amino acids. In germline, CDR1 is SNHLY, CDR2 FYNNEI. Deletions cut 6 bases from V and 0 bases from J, with 14 bases between. In DNA, the CDR3 is TGTGCCAGCAGCGCCCGTAGACAGGCAACTAATGAAAAACTGTTTTTT. Its protein is CASSARRQATNEKLFF.

This sequence joins TRBV6-1 and TRBJ2-3; D ambiguous. This CDR3 comprises 14 residues. Trimming pared 6 bases from V and 1 base from J, leaving 11 bases between. Germline CDR1 and CDR2: MNHNS and SASEGT. For the CDR3, the DNA is TGTGCCAGCAGGGGGAATGGGGGCACAGATACGCAGTATTTT. Translated: CASRGNGGTDTQYF.

The gene calls are TRBV5-6 and TRBJ1-3, with a possible D match to TRBD1 (5 bases). Germline-derived CDR1 and CDR2 are SGHDT and YYEEEE. The CDR3 is 15 residues long. With 7 bases removed from V and 4 bases from J, the gap between germline ends came to 18 bases. CDR3 amino acids: CASGYRGGAGNTIYF. CDR3 DNA: TGTGCCAGCGGTTACCGCGGAGGGGCAGGAAACACCATATATTTT.

The genes are TRBV10-1 and TRBJ2-3; tentatively, D is TRBD1 (6 bases). Germline lookup yields CDR1 WNHNN and CDR2 SYGVQD (reference sequence). The CDR3 is 14 amino acids. V lost 3 bases and J 6 bases, leaving 13 bases between the germline ends. Here the CDR3 reads CASSDLTGRDTQYF. The CDR3 coding sequence is TGCGCCAGCAGTGACCTGACAGGACGCGATACGCAGTATTTT.

The J gene is TRBJ1-1, the V gene TRBV10-2; 8 bases fit TRBD1. Trimming removed 6 bases from V and 11 bases from J; junction bases left unmatched: 11. Germline V gene sequence: CDR1 WSHSY, CDR2 SAAADI. The CDR3 covers 13 residues. Written as DNA, the CDR3 is TGCGCCAGCAGACGAACAGGGGGGGGTTCGGCTTTCTTT. Translated, it gives CASRRTGGGSAFF.